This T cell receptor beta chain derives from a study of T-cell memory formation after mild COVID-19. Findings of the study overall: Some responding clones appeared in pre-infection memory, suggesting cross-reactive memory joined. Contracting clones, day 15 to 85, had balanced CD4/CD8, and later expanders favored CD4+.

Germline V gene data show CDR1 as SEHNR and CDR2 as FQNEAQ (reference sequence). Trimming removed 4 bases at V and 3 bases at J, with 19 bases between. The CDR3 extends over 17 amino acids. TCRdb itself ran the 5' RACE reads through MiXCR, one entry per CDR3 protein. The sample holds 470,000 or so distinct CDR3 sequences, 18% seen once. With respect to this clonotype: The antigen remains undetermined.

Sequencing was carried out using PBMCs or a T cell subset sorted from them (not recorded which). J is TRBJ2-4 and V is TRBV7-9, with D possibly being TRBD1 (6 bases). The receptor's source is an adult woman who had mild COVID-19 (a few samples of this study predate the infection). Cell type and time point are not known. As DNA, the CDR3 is TGTGCCAGCAGCTCCGAGTATAATCCGGACAGCAAAAACATTCAGTACTTC. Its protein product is CASSSEYNPDSKNIQYF. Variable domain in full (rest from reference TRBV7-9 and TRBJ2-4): DTGVSQNPRHKITKRGQNVTFRCDPISEHNRLYWYRQTLGQGPEFLTYFQNEAQLEKSRLLSDRFSAERPKGSFSTLEIQRTEQGDSAMYLCASSSEYNPDSKNIQYFGAGTRLSVL.